This TCR beta chain derives from a study of blood T cell repertoires in COVID-19. Study summary: Specimens from acute and convalescent COVID-19 originated in the United States, Italy and Spain. T cells, B-cell-depleted T cells, or PBMCs supplied cDNA or gDNA.

Per the original methods: Using reference gene primer amplification, nucleated cell counts were estimated. Clones were sequenced by immunoSEQ multiplex PCR, and TCRdb holds only the in-frame ones, with some missing. V, J and clone size derive from that table, while D and trimming were established from the DNA sequence. The table has over 11,000 clones, 90% seen once. Germline CDR1 SGHKS, CDR2 YYEKEE (reference sequence). V lost 4 bases, J lost 0 bases, and 11 bases lay in between. The CDR3 length is 16 residues. This chain connects TRBV5-5 to TRBJ2-6; unclear D gene. The receptor was isolated from a human donor in a cohort sampled during active COVID-19. Sequenced: peripheral blood. The chain's CDR3 is CASSPHENSGANVLTF. For the CDR3, the DNA is TGTGCCAGCAGCCCCCACGAGAACTCTGGGGCCAACGTCCTGACTTTC.